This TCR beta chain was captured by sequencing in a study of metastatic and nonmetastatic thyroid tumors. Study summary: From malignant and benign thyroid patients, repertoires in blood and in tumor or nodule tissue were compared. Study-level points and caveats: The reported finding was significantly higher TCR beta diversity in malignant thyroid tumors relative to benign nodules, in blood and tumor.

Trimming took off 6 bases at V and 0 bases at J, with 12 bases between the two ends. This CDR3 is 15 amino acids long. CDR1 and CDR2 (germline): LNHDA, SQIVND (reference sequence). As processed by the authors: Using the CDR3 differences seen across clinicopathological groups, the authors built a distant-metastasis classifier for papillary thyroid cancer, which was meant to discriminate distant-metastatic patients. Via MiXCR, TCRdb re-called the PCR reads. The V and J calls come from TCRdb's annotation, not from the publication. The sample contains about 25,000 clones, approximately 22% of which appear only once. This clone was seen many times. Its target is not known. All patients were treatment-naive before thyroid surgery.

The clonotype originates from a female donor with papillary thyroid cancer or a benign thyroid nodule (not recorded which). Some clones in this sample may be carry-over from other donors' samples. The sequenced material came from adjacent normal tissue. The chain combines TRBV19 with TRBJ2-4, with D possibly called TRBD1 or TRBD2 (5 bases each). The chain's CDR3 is CASSRTGTAKNIQYF. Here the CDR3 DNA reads TGTGCCAGTAGCAGGACCGGGACAGCCAAAAACATTCAGTACTTC.